The clone carrying this T cell receptor beta chain was recorded once. Multiple sclerosis controls were treatment-naive patients with stable or active relapsing-remitting disease. RNA amounts of roughly 0.45 to 1 ug underwent reverse transcription with random hexamers. TCRdb called the immunoSEQ multiplex PCR reads again in MiXCR, with one record for every CDR3 protein. The profile shows around 71,000 distinct CDR3 sequences, around 96% of them singletons. The CDR3 spans 16 residues. CDR1 is SGHAT and CDR2 is FQNNGV in the germline V gene. V lost 3 bases and J lost 3; bases outside the gene matches: 9. This sample stems from a study of CD8 T cells in Susac syndrome.

The rearrangement links TRBV11-2 to TRBJ2-3, with 7 bases lining up with TRBD1. Sequenced input: CD4+ T cells from PBMCs. The sequence was obtained from a human donor with multiple sclerosis. The CDR3 reads CASSFDRAGGTDTQYF. The CDR3 nucleotides read TGTGCCAGCAGCTTCGATAGGGCAGGGGGAACAGATACGCAGTATTTT.